The present TCR beta chain was sequenced within a study of blood T cell repertoires in COVID-19. On the study more broadly: Sites in the United States, Italy and Spain provided acute and convalescent COVID-19 samples.

Authors' data handling: From reference gene primer amplification, estimates of nucleated cell counts were derived. Method: immunoSEQ multiplex PCR; TCRdb's copy keeps in-frame clones and lacks some. V and J calls and clone size come straight from that table; D and trimming were deduced from the DNA. The sample has some 180,000 clones, approximately 85% seen once. In germline, CDR1 is MDHEN, CDR2 SYDVKM. V was pared by 0 bases and J by 0 bases, with 23 bases between. This CDR3 contains 21 residues. J is TRBJ2-2 and V is TRBV28; possible D gene TRBD2, 5 bases. The sample comprised peripheral blood. This TCR derives from a woman between 55 and 75 years old with acute or convalescent COVID-19. The CDR3 loop reads CASSLWGQVLVIPTNTGELFF. CDR3 nucleotides: TGTGCCAGCAGTTTATGGGGTCAGGTACTAGTAATCCCTACGAACACCGGGGAGCTGTTTTTT.